This TCR beta chain was obtained from a study of T and B cells in COVID-19 patients. Study overall: Recovered patients mostly had mild to moderate COVID-19 managed as outpatients.

This clonotype was seen repeatedly, ten times or more. Its antigen remains unidentified. TRB rearrangements were amplified by multiplex PCR with BIOMED2 TRB-A/B primers. One entry per CDR3 protein, called by TCRdb with MiXCR from the multiplex PCR reads. The sample has 13,000 or so distinct CDR3 sequences, 25% seen once. Regarding the study as a whole: Active COVID-19 showed highly clonal TRB repertoires; recovery showed diversity and richness above healthy donors.

V shed 4 bases, J shed 9 bases, and the junction held 10 bases outside the gene matches. This CDR3 is 17 amino acids long. Germline V lookup: CDR1 SGHDT, CDR2 YYEEEE. From blood, about 220-500 ng of genomic DNA served as TRB template. The sample consisted of blood. The chain employs TRBV5-6 and TRBJ2-1; 16 positions agree with TRBD2. This receptor was identified in a human donor who had recovered from COVID-19. The CDR3 sequence: CASSPMGLAGGPSEQFF. The DNA of the CDR3 is TGTGCCAGCAGCCCCATGGGACTAGCGGGAGGGCCCAGTGAGCAGTTCTTC.